Listed below are T cell receptor beta chains from one sample, sequenced in a study of blood T cell repertoires in COVID-19. Here immunoSEQ multiplex PCR was the method, and the copy in TCRdb shows in-frame clones only, minus some. The data contain 80,000 to 100,000 clones, 80% of them singletons. Sequenced: peripheral blood. The receptors here all came from a human donor in a cohort sampled during active COVID-19. The CDR3 runs from the conserved cysteine through the conserved F or W. D genes are given only for firm matches. Clone size is shown for a subset of rows, as once, few, many or a class of expanded clone.

TRBV2	.	.	TRBJ2-5	TGTGCCAGCAGCAAACAGGGAGGGTCCCAGTACTTC	CASSKQGGSQYF
TRBV28	.	.	TRBJ2-4	TGTGCCAGCAGTTACCTCGGGACATCCGGCATTCAGTACTTC	CASSYLGTSGIQYF
TRBV29-1	.	.	TRBJ1-1	TGCAGCGTTCGGAGGGAAGGCGGGATGAACACTGAAGCTTTCTTT	CSVRREGGMNTEAFF
TRBV5-1	TRBD1	.	TRBJ1-5	TGCGCCAGCAGAGTCGGGACAGGGGGCTTGGGTCAGCCCCAGCATTTT	CASRVGTGGLGQPQHF
TRBV19	.	.	TRBJ1-1	TGTGCCAGCGGAGAGCCAGGGAAAATCTTAGGTGAAGCTTTCTTT	CASGEPGKILGEAFF
TRBV29-1	TRBD1	.	TRBJ2-3	TGCAGCGTAGGACAGGGTAGCACAGATACGCAGTATTTT	CSVGQGSTDTQYF
TRBV27	.	many	TRBJ1-2	TGTGCCAGCAGTTTTCGGGAAAACTATGGCTACACCTTC	CASSFRENYGYTF
TRBV6-6	.	.	TRBJ2-7	TGTGCCAGCAGCCCTACCCAAGTCCCCGGGGGCTACGAGCAGTACTTC	CASSPTQVPGGYEQYF
TRBV29-1	TRBD2	once	TRBJ2-7	TGCAGCGTCGCGACGACTAGCGGGACCTACGAGCAGTACTTC	CSVATTSGTYEQYF
TRBV3-1/TRBV3-2	.	.	TRBJ1-2	TGTGCCAGCAGCCAAGGGGTAGCCGGCTATGGCTACACCTTC	CASSQGVAGYGYTF
TRBV6-2/TRBV6-3	TRBD1	.	TRBJ1-6	TGTGCCAGCAGCTTAAAAACGACAGGGACACCCCTCCACTTT	CASSLKTTGTPLHF
TRBV24-1	TRBD1	.	TRBJ2-1	TGTGCCACCAGCCTTACGACCGGGACAGGGGGCTTCAATGAGCAGTTCTTC	CATSLTTGTGGFNEQFF
TRBV28	.	.	TRBJ2-2	TGTGCCAGCAGTAGGGGCAACCGGGAGCTGTTTTTT	CASSRGNRELFF
TRBV5-1	.	.	TRBJ2-5	TGCGCCAGCAGCTTTGGCGGACAAGAGACCCAGTACTTC	CASSFGGQETQYF
TRBV19	TRBD1	.	TRBJ1-5	TGTGCCAGTAGCGATGGACAGGCCTACAATCAGCCCCAGCATTTT	CASSDGQAYNQPQHF
TRBV28	TRBD1	.	TRBJ1-2	TGTGCCAGCAGTTCACCGGGGACAGGGGGCTTGTATGGCTACACCTTC	CASSSPGTGGLYGYTF
TRBV5-1	.	.	TRBJ1-1	TGCGCCAGCGGAAGGGGAAGCGGGGACACTGAAGCTTTCTTT	CASGRGSGDTEAFF
TRBV3-1/TRBV3-2	.	.	TRBJ1-5	TGTGCCAGCAGCCAAGGATTCTATAGCAATCAGCCCCAGCATTTT	CASSQGFYSNQPQHF
TRBV30	.	.	TRBJ1-5	TGTGCCTGGAGTCGAGGACAGAATCAGCCCCAGCATTTT	CAWSRGQNQPQHF
TRBV30	TRBD1	.	TRBJ1-1	TGTGCCGTCGACAGGGTCTCCAATGAAGCTTTCTTT	CAVDRVSNEAFF
TRBV27	.	.	TRBJ1-5	TGTGCCAGCAGTTTAGGGGGGGCAGGGCGGCAGCCCCAGCATTTT	CASSLGGAGRQPQHF
TRBV10-3	.	.	TRBJ1-1	TGTGCCATCAATGGGGGACATTCGAACACTGAAGCTTTCTTT	CAINGGHSNTEAFF
TRBV19	.	once	TRBJ1-5	TGTGCCAGTAGATACAGGGGCAATCAGCCCCAGCATTTT	CASRYRGNQPQHF
TRBV19	TRBD1	.	TRBJ1-2	TGTGCCAGTAGTCCGACAGGGGGCGTCTATGGCTACACCTTC	CASSPTGGVYGYTF
TRBV19	TRBD2	.	TRBJ2-7	TGTGCCAGTAGTACGGCGGGGGAGCGGAACGAGCAGTACTTC	CASSTAGERNEQYF
TRBV9	TRBD1	.	TRBJ1-2	TGTGCCAGCAGCGGACAGGGTCCTGGCTACACCTTC	CASSGQGPGYTF
TRBV7-2	.	.	TRBJ1-6	TGTGCCAGCAGCCCAAATCGGGGATCCATGTATTCACCCCTCCACTTT	CASSPNRGSMYSPLHF
TRBV28	.	.	TRBJ2-3	TGTGCCAGCAGTTTGCGGGGCGCTAGCACAGATACGCAGTATTTT	CASSLRGASTDTQYF
TRBV24-1	.	.	TRBJ2-1	TGTGCCACCAGTGAGCCCCCAGGGGACAATGAGCAGTTCTTC	CATSEPPGDNEQFF
TRBV3-1/TRBV3-2	TRBD1	.	TRBJ1-2	TGTGCCAGCAGCCAAGTCCGGACAGGGGGATCCTATGGCTACACCTTC	CASSQVRTGGSYGYTF
TRBV7-9	.	.	TRBJ2-7	TGTGCCAGCAACGGTCCCTACGAGCAGTACTTC	CASNGPYEQYF
TRBV28	.	.	TRBJ1-2	TGTGCCAGCAGTGACGGGAATGGCTACACCTTC	CASSDGNGYTF
TRBV5-1	.	.	TRBJ2-3	TGCGCCAGCAGCTTGGGGGTACTGAGGGCAAGCACAGATACGCAGTATTTT	CASSLGVLRASTDTQYF
TRBV10-3	TRBD2	.	TRBJ2-1	TGTGCCATCAGAGCGGGAGTTGGAGATGAGCAGTTCTTC	CAIRAGVGDEQFF
TRBV28	.	.	TRBJ1-1	TGTGCCAGCAGTTTAAATTCCAGGTCCAACACTGAAGCTTTCTTT	CASSLNSRSNTEAFF
TRBV21-1	.	.	TRBJ2-7	TGTGCCAGCAGCAAAGCTACTAGCGGGGGGTCCTACGAGCAGTACTTC	CASSKATSGGSYEQYF
TRBV4-2	TRBD1	.	TRBJ1-6	TGTGCCAGCAGCCATACGGGACAGAACAATTCACCCCTCCACTTT	CASSHTGQNNSPLHF
TRBV5-1	.	.	TRBJ2-1	TGCGCCAGCAGCTTGGCTCGGGGGGCTAGCTCCTACAATGAGCAGTTCTTC	CASSLARGASSYNEQFF
TRBV5-6	.	.	TRBJ1-6	TGTGCCAGCAGCTTGGTACAGGGTTATAATTCACCCCTCCACTTT	CASSLVQGYNSPLHF
TRBV2	TRBD2	.	TRBJ2-1	TGTGCCAGCACCGTTAGCGGGGTGAGCTCCTACAATGAGCAGTTCTTC	CASTVSGVSSYNEQFF
TRBV6-6	TRBD2	.	TRBJ2-7	TGTGCCAGCAGTTACTCGATCGCGGGAGGACCCTACGAGCAGTACTTC	CASSYSIAGGPYEQYF
TRBV7-9	.	.	TRBJ2-6	TGTGCCAGCAGCTTAAACAGGGATAGCTCTGGGGCCAACGTCCTGACTTTC	CASSLNRDSSGANVLTF
TRBV5-6	.	.	TRBJ2-5	TGTGCCAGCAGCTTGGGGCAGGCGACAGCCTTAGAGACCCAGTACTTC	CASSLGQATALETQYF
TRBV5-1	.	.	TRBJ2-6	TGCGCCAGCAGCTTGGGCGGGTTTTCCGAAAGCAACGTCCTGACTTTC	CASSLGGFSESNVLTF
TRBV3-1/TRBV3-2	TRBD1	.	TRBJ1-1	TGTGCCAGCAGCCAGGGGGGGACAGGGGGCACTGAAGCTTTCTTT	CASSQGGTGGTEAFF
TRBV4-1	.	.	TRBJ2-6	TGCGCCAGCAGCTCTAACCCATTCGGGGGTCGCCGGGCCAACGTCCTGACTTTC	CASSSNPFGGRRANVLTF
TRBV18	.	.	TRBJ2-2	TGTGCCAGCTCCCCTCCGGAGCTAGGGGGCACCGGGGAGCTGTTTTTT	CASSPPELGGTGELFF
TRBV29-1	.	.	TRBJ2-7	TGCAGCGTTGAAGGGTCGGCGAGCGACGAGCAGTACTTC	CSVEGSASDEQYF
TRBV4-1	TRBD1	.	TRBJ1-5	TGCGCCAGCAGCCAAGATGCAGGGGGCGATCAGCCCCAGCATTTT	CASSQDAGGDQPQHF
TRBV6-1	.	.	TRBJ1-2	TGTGCCAGCAGTGGTGGGGGCAGAGCTCGGAAGTATGGCTACACCTTC	CASSGGGRARKYGYTF
TRBV7-2	.	.	TRBJ2-5	TGTGCCAGCAGCTCTGATACATCCACAGTGAGGGCACCCCAGTACTTC	CASSSDTSTVRAPQYF
TRBV4-1	.	.	TRBJ2-1	TGCGCCAGCAGCCAAGATCTGGCAGGGGCACGGAATGAGCAGTTCTTC	CASSQDLAGARNEQFF
TRBV5-1	.	.	TRBJ2-1	TGCGCCAGCAGCTTACAGGGCGGCAATGAGCAGTTCTTC	CASSLQGGNEQFF